Listed here are 9 T cell receptor beta chains from one sample, sequenced in a study of blood T cell repertoires in COVID-19. Generated by immunoSEQ multiplex PCR, the TCRdb table keeps only in-frame clones and is missing some. The sample has a few hundred thousand clones; 85% to 90% are singletons. The sample taken for sequencing was peripheral blood. These receptors all stem from a woman in her 30s with COVID-19, enrolled during active disease.

This clone has just a few counts. The CDR3 reads CASSRSTDRDEQYF. CDR3 coding DNA: TGCGCCAGCAGCAGAAGCACCGACAGGGATGAGCAGTACTTC. V gene TRBV5-1 combines with J gene TRBJ2-7, with 7 bases fitting TRBD1. The V gene end was trimmed by 4 bases and the J gene end by 7 bases; junction bases not matched to a gene: 11. Germline CDR1 and CDR2: SGHRS and YFSETQ. The CDR3 has 14 amino acids.

The genes are TRBV11-2 and TRBJ1-1; tentatively, D is TRBD1 (5 bases). V was cut by 5 bases and J by 7 bases, with 20 bases left in between. In germline, CDR1 is SGHAT, CDR2 FQNNGV. CDR3 length: 15 amino acids. The CDR3 here is CASSHPYGGRGEAFF. The CDR3 DNA follows: TGTGCCAGCAGCCACCCGTACGGGGGGAGGGGTGAAGCTTTCTTT.

The rearrangement uses TRBV9 and TRBJ2-1, with unresolved D. Trimming shortened V by 0 bases and J by 4 bases, and 5 bases separated the two germline ends. The CDR3 length is 13 residues. In germline, CDR1 is SGDLS, CDR2 YYNGEE. CDR3 nucleotide sequence: TGTGCCAGCAGCGTAGCCGGGTACAATGAGCAGTTCTTC. It specifies CASSVAGYNEQFF.

This clone was picked up many times. The CDR3, as DNA: TGTGCCAGCTGGTCGGAGTTTTCAGATACGCAGTATTTT. The encoded protein is CASWSEFSDTQYF. V and J are TRBV3-1 (or the pseudogene TRBV3-2) and TRBJ2-3; D not certain. Between the trimmed V and J ends, which lost 8 bases and 4 bases, there was a span of 13 bases. The CDR3 extends over 13 amino acids. CDR1 LGHDT and CDR2 YNNKEL come from the germline V gene (reference sequence).

This clone turned up a few times. The rearrangement links TRBV13 to TRBJ2-1, with D unresolved. Germline values: CDR1 PRHDT, CDR2 FYEKMQ (reference sequence). The CDR3 covers 15 residues. Trimming took 3 bases from V and 4 from J, leaving 13 bases between them. The CDR3 DNA follows: TGTGCCAGCAGCTTGGAGATTTCCCTTTACAATGAGCAGTTCTTC. Translated: CASSLEISLYNEQFF.

J is TRBJ2-5 and V is TRBV30, with 8 bases that match TRBD1. Losses at the gene ends were 3 bases for V and 5 bases for J; bases not matched to a gene: 11. Germline CDR1 is GTSNPN and CDR2 is SVGIG (reference sequence). The CDR3 has 15 amino acids. The CDR3 protein is CAWSVDRGSGETQYF. The CDR3, as DNA: TGTGCCTGGAGCGTTGACAGGGGATCGGGCGAGACCCAGTACTTC.

V usage is TRBV2 and J usage is TRBJ2-3; 11 bases align to TRBD2. With 7 bases clipped from V and 4 bases from J, the junction kept 4 bases outside the gene matches. In germline, CDR1 is SNHLY, CDR2 FYNNEI. The length of the CDR3 is 14 residues. The CDR3 spells CASNLAGGPDTQYF. Here the CDR3 DNA reads TGTGCCAGCAATCTAGCGGGAGGACCAGATACGCAGTATTTT.

The chain is built from TRBV6-5 and TRBJ2-7; 8 bases fit TRBD1. The junction had 6 bases not matched to a gene; V was cut back by 6 bases and J by 5 bases. The CDR3 has 13 amino acids. Germline loops: CDR1 MNHEY, CDR2 SVGAGI. The CDR3 sequence: CASSPYRGDEQYF. The CDR3 DNA sequence: TGTGCCAGCAGCCCCTACAGGGGGGACGAGCAGTACTTC.

V is TRBV6-2 or TRBV6-3 and J is TRBJ2-1; no clear D. CDR3 length equals 11 residues. Trimming removed 4 bases from V and 5 bases from J, with 3 bases in between. Germline V CDR1 and CDR2: MNHEY, SVGEGT. CDR3 residues: CASSFDNEQFF. CDR3 in DNA: TGTGCCAGCAGTTTCGACAATGAGCAGTTCTTC.